A selection of T cell receptor beta chains follows, all from one sample in a study of T-cell reconstitution after alpha-beta-depleted transplantation in children. MiXCR was run by TCRdb on the PCR reads, yielding one entry per CDR3 protein. The table has roughly 590,000 distinct CDR3 sequences, about 15% seen once. Here the sequenced sample was PBMCs from the stem cell graft donor, taken from the stem cell graft. The receptor source for this set is a human donor who donated a stem cell graft to a child with acute myeloid leukemia. CDR3s include the opening cysteine and the closing phenylalanine or tryptophan. The D gene is left open where the match is weak. Not all rows give a size; the values are once, few, many and, for expanded clones, a class.

many TRBD2 TRBJ2-1 TRBV29-1 CSAPGLAGNEQFF TGCAGCGCCCCGGGACTAGCCGGCAATGAGCAGTTCTTC
many TRBD1 TRBJ1-4 TRBV20-1 CSASRYRGTNEKLFF TGCAGTGCTAGTCGATACAGGGGAACTAATGAAAAACTGTTTTTT
. . TRBJ1-6 TRBV20-1 CSARAHDNSPLHF TGCAGTGCTAGAGCACATGATAATTCACCCCTCCACTTT
few . TRBJ2-1 TRBV6-2/TRBV6-3 CASSSPREQFF TGTGCCAGCAGTTCCCCTCGTGAGCAGTTCTTC
few . TRBJ1-5 TRBV15 CATSTSPPPGNQPQHF TGTGCCACCAGCACCAGTCCCCCCCCAGGCAATCAGCCCCAGCATTTT
. . TRBJ2-5 TRBV7-7 CASSLMLGQETQYF TGTGCCAGCAGCTTAATGTTAGGACAAGAGACCCAGTACTTC
. . TRBJ1-2 TRBV20-1 CSARDPTTDSSYGYTF TGCAGTGCTAGAGATCCTACAACTGACAGCAGCTATGGCTACACCTTC
few TRBD2 TRBJ2-3 TRBV5-1 CASSSYAGTSGSDTQYF TGCGCCAGCAGCTCGTACGCCGGGACTAGTGGTTCAGATACGCAGTATTTT
few . TRBJ2-5 TRBV7-9 CASSLAFREQETQYF TGTGCCAGCAGCTTAGCGTTCAGGGAACAAGAGACCCAGTACTTC
. TRBD1 TRBJ2-7 TRBV7-2 CASSLAPGQGNYEQYF TGTGCCAGCAGCTTAGCACCGGGACAGGGCAACTACGAGCAGTACTTC
many . TRBJ2-7 TRBV7-2 CASSLAGSSYEQYF TGTGCCAGCAGCTTAGCTGGGTCCTCCTACGAGCAGTACTTC
few . TRBJ2-4 TRBV12-3/TRBV12-4 CASSYTHIQYF TGTGCCAGCAGTTATACCCACATTCAGTACTTC
few . TRBJ2-3 TRBV7-2 CASSLEAEDTQYF TGTGCCAGCAGCTTAGAGGCGGAAGATACGCAGTATTTT
many . TRBJ2-2 TRBV6-5 CASSYSSSGMNTGELFF TGTGCCAGCAGTTACTCGAGCTCAGGCATGAACACCGGGGAGCTGTTTTTT
few . TRBJ1-1 TRBV11-2 CASSLTYTEAFF TGTGCCAGCAGCCTAACATACACTGAAGCTTTCTTT
few . TRBJ1-4 TRBV20-1 CSARGHTNEKLFF TGCAGTGCAAGGGGACATACTAATGAAAAACTGTTTTTT
. . TRBJ2-7 TRBV5-1 CASSLLGSGSYEQYF TGCGCCAGCAGCTTACTAGGGTCGGGCTCCTACGAGCAGTACTTC
. . TRBJ1-2 TRBV15 CATAKTYGGYTF TGTGCCACCGCGAAGACCTATGGTGGCTACACCTTC
many TRBD1 TRBJ1-1 TRBV6-5 CASSYLDRGPAEAFF TGTGCCAGCAGTTACTTAGACAGGGGGCCCGCTGAAGCTTTCTTT
few TRBD2 TRBJ2-1 TRBV7-2 CASRGGLAVGNEQFF TGTGCCAGCAGGGGGGGACTAGCGGTGGGGAATGAGCAGTTCTTC